This T cell receptor beta chain was recovered during a study of T cell responses to AZD1222 COVID-19 vaccine. Method: immunoSEQ multiplex PCR; TCRdb's copy keeps in-frame clones and lacks some. The profile covers around 65,000 clones, with around 81% appearing a single time and roughly 27% taken by the ten largest. Whole-study findings and limits: White British ancestry dominated among donors, who included more females, and clonal diversity was possibly underestimated.

With respect to this clone: The target antigen is unknown.

Germline V CDR1 and CDR2: KGHDR, SFDVKD. This CDR3 region has 14 residues. V lost 4 bases and J lost 14; bases outside the gene matches: 12. Source: peripheral blood, taken 28 days after the second AZD1222 dose. This sequence was found in an adult who received the AZD1222 COVID-19 vaccine. This chain joins TRBV24-1 and TRBJ1-4, with 7 bases matching TRBD1. CDR3 sequence reads: CATSDRNRPGQLFF. The CDR3 bases are TGTGCCACCAGTGACCGTAACCGACCGGGACAGCTGTTTTTT.